The 15 T cell receptor beta chains below come from one sample, sequenced in a study of shared clonotypes between healthy human individuals. Data came from immunoSEQ multiplex PCR; TCRdb stores just in-frame clones and leaves some out. The data hold about 2.1 million clones, with around 93% observed a single time. Naivety among CD8 cells was defined by CD45RO negativity and positive CCR7 selection, thereby excluding terminally differentiated effector memory CD45RA+ cells. The sample taken for sequencing was naive CD8+ T cells from PBMCs. The receptor source for this set is a man between 18 and 35 years old in good health. Some clones in this sample may be carry-over from other donors' samples.

V and J are TRBV6-5 and TRBJ2-1, with 8 nucleotides matching TRBD2. Germline CDR1 reads MNHEY; CDR2 reads SVGAGI. V shed 0 bases, J shed 5 bases, and the junction held 6 bases outside the gene matches. This CDR3 has 16 amino acids. CDR3 in DNA: TGTGCCAGCAGTTACTCTTTTAGCGGGATCGACAATGAGCAGTTCTTC. Amino acids: CASSYSFSGIDNEQFF.

V and J are TRBV28 and TRBJ2-5; TRBD2 is a possible D gene (5 bases). Trimming took off 8 bases at V and 13 bases at J, with 20 bases between the two ends. The CDR3 totals 12 residues. Per the germline V gene, CDR1 is MDHEN and CDR2 is SYDVKM. DNA of the CDR3: TGTGCCAGCTTTAATCCTCGGGATAGGACGTACTTC. This encodes CASFNPRDRTYF.

The rearrangement uses TRBV30 and TRBJ1-5, with D possibly matching TRBD1 (5 bases). CDR3 length: 12 amino acids. The ends were cut back, 1 base at V and 6 bases at J, with 7 bases in the middle. CDR1 GTSNPN and CDR2 SVGIG come from the germline V gene (reference sequence). The CDR3 DNA reads as TGTGCCTGGAGTGGGGGGAGTCAGCCCCAGCATTTT. It specifies CAWSGGSQPQHF.

A note on this clone: Additional DNA sequences in this sample encode the identical CDR3. The V and J genes are TRBV4-1 and TRBJ1-5; D is possibly TRBD1 (6 bases). Between the trimmed V and J ends, which lost 0 bases and 3 bases, there was a span of 9 bases. CDR3 length: 15 amino acids. Germline lookup yields CDR1 MGHRA and CDR2 YSYEKL. This CDR3 reads CASSQEDSYNQPQHF. The CDR3 DNA follows: TGCGCCAGCAGCCAAGAGGACAGTTACAATCAGCCCCAGCATTTT.

The rearrangement links TRBV27 to TRBJ2-7; the D gene could be TRBD1 or TRBD2 (6 bases each). Trimming removed 4 bases at V and 2 bases at J, with 21 bases between. CDR1 is MNHEY and CDR2 is SMNVEV in the germline V gene (reference sequence). The CDR3 consists of 17 residues. CDR3 sequence: CASSYQIYPGATYEQYF. CDR3 DNA: TGTGCCAGCAGTTACCAGATTTATCCGGGGGCAACCTACGAGCAGTACTTC.

V is TRBV14 and J is TRBJ2-5; TRBD2 aligns across 9 bases. V shed 1 base and J 5 bases; nucleotides not matched to a gene: 8. The CDR3 spans 16 residues. Germline V CDR1 and CDR2: SGHDN, FVKESK. The CDR3 DNA reads TGTGCCAGCAGCCAAGCGGTGCTAGCGGGGTATGAGACCCAGTACTTC. Protein sequence: CASSQAVLAGYETQYF.

The chain employs TRBV4-3 and TRBJ2-1; a weak D match, TRBD1 (6 bases). V was shortened by 3 bases and J by 5 bases, with 14 bases between the two germline ends. The CDR3 runs to 15 residues. Germline V CDR1 and CDR2: LGHNA, YSLEER. The CDR3 reads CASSQGASPHNEQFF. The CDR3 nucleotides read TGCGCCAGCAGCCAGGGGGCTAGCCCCCACAATGAGCAGTTCTTC.

V usage is TRBV7-9 and J usage is TRBJ1-6, with D possibly TRBD1 on 5 matching bases. Germline values: CDR1 SEHNR, CDR2 FQNEAQ (reference sequence). Between the trimmed V and J ends, which lost 1 base and 10 bases, there was a span of 11 bases. The CDR3 runs 14 residues. The CDR3 coding sequence is TGTGCCAGCAGCTTAGTGGGGGGAGGATCACCCCTCCACTTT. Encoded protein: CASSLVGGGSPLHF.

The chain couples TRBV5-6 to TRBJ2-3; D is uncertain. Germline V gene sequence: CDR1 SGHDT, CDR2 YYEEEE. The CDR3 is 15 amino acids. Deletions cut 4 bases from V and 10 bases from J, with 22 bases between. As DNA, the CDR3 is TGTGCCAGCAGCCCTGCTGGGATCCTGAACCAAGCGCAGTATTTT. Residues: CASSPAGILNQAQYF.

This chain connects TRBV30 to TRBJ2-7, with no clear D. The CDR3 has 14 amino acids. Trimming cost V 0 bases and J 0 bases, with 9 bases left between them. The germline V gene encodes CDR1 GTSNPN and CDR2 SVGIG (reference sequence). The CDR3 protein is CAWSVHRSSYEQYF. CDR3 coding DNA: TGTGCCTGGAGTGTACACCGCAGCTCCTACGAGCAGTACTTC.

V usage is TRBV6-5 and J usage is TRBJ1-5; weak D call: TRBD1 (5 bases). The CDR3 consists of 15 residues. With 0 bases removed from V and 5 bases from J, the gap between germline ends came to 11 bases. Germline assignment: CDR1 MNHEY and CDR2 SVGAGI. The CDR3 sequence is CASSYSRGVDQPQHF. Here the CDR3 DNA reads TGTGCCAGCAGTTACTCGAGAGGGGTAGATCAGCCCCAGCATTTT.

V and J are TRBV4-1 and TRBJ2-5, with D possibly matching TRBD1 (6 bases). The end of the DNA fits TRBJ2-7 better, so the J call may be wrong. The CDR3 length is 15 residues. Per germline, CDR1 MGHRA and CDR2 YSYEKL. The CDR3 reads CASSREHRENYEQYF. CDR3 coding DNA: TGCGCCAGCAGCCGAGAGCACAGGGAGAACTACGAGCAGTACTTC.

The gene calls are TRBV27 and TRBJ2-5; TRBD1 matches 8 bases. V was pared by 5 bases and J by 2 bases, with 7 bases of the junction left unmatched. This CDR3 has 15 residues. Germline CDR1 and CDR2: MNHEY and SMNVEV (reference sequence). CDR3 nucleotides: TGTGCCAGCAGTCCCAGGGGGCTGGTACAAGAGACCCAGTACTTC. Its protein product is CASSPRGLVQETQYF.

The J gene is TRBJ2-7, the V gene TRBV29-1; D unresolved. CDR3 size: 11 residues. Trimming removed 3 bases at V and 6 bases at J, with 9 bases between. Germline V lookup: CDR1 SQVTM, CDR2 ANQGSEA. The CDR3 sequence: CSVEVYTEQYF. As DNA, the CDR3 is TGCAGCGTTGAGGTCTACACCGAGCAGTACTTC.

This chain connects TRBV6-1 to TRBJ2-4; D might be TRBD2 (6 bases). Trimming removed 6 bases from V and 0 bases from J, with 9 bases in between. The germline gives CDR1 MNHNS, CDR2 SASEGT. This CDR3 spans 14 amino acids. CDR3 protein: CASSGSLAKNIQYF. DNA for the CDR3: TGTGCCAGCAGCGGGAGTCTAGCCAAAAACATTCAGTACTTC.